The 14 T cell receptor beta chains below were found in one sample sequenced in a study of cytomegalovirus exposure and HLA in healthy donors (dated by TCRdb to the late 2010s). Library preparation used the immunoSEQ multiplex PCR assay. The multiplex PCR relied on a mix of 60 forward primers for TCR Vbeta segments and 13 reverse primers for TCR Jbeta segments. In TCRdb, the immuneACCESS table is reduced to in-frame sequences with V and J assigned. These tables do not hold every clone; where another copy was compared, an unresolved V gene accounts for under half, and the others remain unexplained. Recorded for this sample are roughly 120,000 clones; roughly 65% of them occurred a single time. The ten top clones hold less than 12% of the sample. Input material: PBMCs. The source of these receptors is a man aged 35 to 55 in good health and CMV-seropositive.

The chain couples TRBV10-3 to TRBJ2-3, with 7 bases lining up with TRBD1. The CDR3 loop spans 16 amino acids. The ends lost 7 bases at V and 0 bases at J; junction bases unmatched: 10. CDR1 ENHRY and CDR2 SYGVKD come from the germline V gene. CDR3 protein: CAIKGTVAASTDTQYF. The DNA of the CDR3 is TGTGCCATCAAAGGGACAGTGGCGGCTAGCACAGATACGCAGTATTTT.

The chain joins TRBV25-1 to TRBJ2-1, with D possibly matching TRBD2 (6 bases). The CDR3 extends over 12 amino acids. The V end lost 4 bases, the J end lost 15 bases, and 16 bases lay between the germline ends. CDR1 is MGHDK, CDR2 SYGVNS, per germline. The CDR3 nucleotides read TGTGCCAGCAGTGGGGACTCCGGAGGATCGTTCTTC. Translating gives CASSGDSGGSFF.

This rearrangement joins TRBV27 to TRBJ2-1, with 10 bases that match TRBD2. Per germline, CDR1 MNHEY and CDR2 SMNVEV (reference sequence). The length of the CDR3 is 15 residues. Trimming removed 8 bases from V and 4 bases from J; junction bases left unmatched: 8. Written as DNA, the CDR3 is TGTGCCAGCCAACCCGGGACTAGCGCATACAATGAGCAGTTCTTC. Amino acid sequence: CASQPGTSAYNEQFF.

This chain connects TRBV19 to TRBJ1-5; the D gene is possibly TRBD1 (5 bases). V lost 9 bases, J lost 5 bases, and 17 bases lay in between. The CDR3 runs to 14 residues. Looked up from germline, CDR1 is LNHDA and CDR2 is SQIVND (reference sequence). DNA for the CDR3: TGTGCCAGCCGAGTCTTCGGAGGGGATCAGCCCCAGCATTTT. It translates to CASRVFGGDQPQHF.

This CDR3 reads CASSYSSRDRTYEQYF. The CDR3 region has the DNA TGTGCCAGCAGTTACTCGAGCAGGGACAGAACCTACGAGCAGTACTTC. V usage is TRBV6-6 and J usage is TRBJ2-7; 7 nucleotides align to TRBD1. The CDR3 spans 16 residues. J gave up 2 bases and V 0 bases, and 7 bases lay outside the gene matches. The germline gives CDR1 MNHNY, CDR2 SVGAGI (reference sequence).

The V gene is TRBV5-6, the J gene TRBJ1-5; 7 bases agree with TRBD1. Germline-derived CDR1 and CDR2 are SGHDT and YYEEEE. This CDR3 is built from 17 residues. The V segment lost 3 bases and the J segment 0 bases; nucleotides outside the gene matches: 9. The CDR3 loop reads CASSYQTQGVSNQPQHF. CDR3 DNA sequence: TGTGCCAGCAGCTATCAGACTCAGGGGGTTAGCAATCAGCCCCAGCATTTT.

This clone was seen more than once but under ten times. The chain uses TRBV30 and TRBJ2-7, with a weak D call TRBD2 (5 bases). Trimming pared 4 bases from V and 0 bases from J, leaving 7 bases between. This CDR3 has 12 residues. Germline V gives CDR1 GTSNPN, CDR2 SVGIG (reference sequence). CDR3 sequence (DNA): TGTGCCTGGACGAGCGGCTCCTACGAGCAGTACTTC. Its translation is CAWTSGSYEQYF.

The chain couples TRBV7-6 to TRBJ2-5, with 10 bases fitting TRBD2. V shed 2 bases and J 1 base; nucleotides not matched to a gene: 4. Germline loops: CDR1 SGHVS, CDR2 FNYEAQ. CDR3 size: 16 residues. The CDR3 loop is CASSLRLAGLQETQYF. CDR3 nucleotide sequence: TGTGCCAGCAGCTTAAGACTAGCGGGCCTCCAAGAGACCCAGTACTTC.

The chain uses TRBV5-1 and TRBJ2-7; TRBD1 might be the D (5 bases). Germline lookup yields CDR1 SGHRS and CDR2 YFSETQ. Trimming took 0 bases from V and 0 from J, leaving 10 bases between them. CDR3 length equals 15 residues. The CDR3 is CASSLEAGPSYEQYF. In DNA, the CDR3 is TGCGCCAGCAGCTTGGAGGCAGGGCCCTCCTACGAGCAGTACTTC.

Only one count was recorded for this clone. This chain joins TRBV10-1 and TRBJ2-7; tentative D call: TRBD2 (5 bases). This CDR3 spans 12 amino acids. Trimming took off 6 bases at V and 12 bases at J, with 18 bases between the two ends. Germline V gene sequence: CDR1 WNHNN, CDR2 SYGVQD (reference sequence). Here the CDR3 reads CASREGARAWYF. The DNA of the CDR3 is TGCGCCAGCAGAGAGGGAGCGAGGGCTTGGTACTTC.

This clone turned up a few times. This sequence joins TRBV18 and TRBJ2-3, with 9 bases lining up with TRBD2. The CDR3 runs 13 residues. Losses at the gene ends were 4 bases for V and 4 bases for J; bases not matched to a gene: 0. Germline V gene sequence: CDR1 KGHSH, CDR2 LQKENI. The CDR3 region has the DNA TGTGCCAGCTCACAGCGGGAGGCAGATACGCAGTATTTT. It codes for CASSQREADTQYF.

This chain joins TRBV5-6 and TRBJ1-2, with no clear D. The CDR3 spans 14 residues. Germline-derived CDR1 and CDR2 are SGHDT and YYEEEE. V lost 2 bases and J 3 bases, leaving 11 bases between the germline ends. This chain's CDR3 is CASSLSSTYYGYTF. CDR3 DNA sequence: TGTGCCAGCAGCTTATCGAGCACCTACTATGGCTACACCTTC.

This clone was seen a few times. The chain is built from TRBV9 and TRBJ2-3; TRBD1 might be the D (5 bases). Between the trimmed V and J ends, which lost 0 bases and 9 bases, there was a span of 14 bases. The CDR3 covers 14 residues. Per the germline V gene, CDR1 is SGDLS and CDR2 is YYNGEE. The CDR3 here is CASSVATRQKTQYF. CDR3 coding DNA: TGTGCCAGCAGCGTAGCTACCCGACAGAAGACGCAGTATTTT. Variable domain in full (rest from reference TRBV9 and TRBJ2-3): DSGVTQTPKHLITATGQRVTLRCSPRSGDLSVYWYQQSLDQGLQFLIQYYNGEERAKGNILERFSAQQFPDLHSELNLSSLELGDSALYFCASSVATRQKTQYFGPGTRLTVL.

V and J are TRBV14 and TRBJ1-2; D is undetermined. Per germline, CDR1 SGHDN and CDR2 FVKESK. This CDR3 contains 14 residues. V was shortened by 3 bases and J by 7 bases, with 15 bases between the two germline ends. The DNA of the CDR3 is TGTGCCAGCAGCCACGAGGGCAGGCCTATTGGCTACACCTTC. It is translated as CASSHEGRPIGYTF. The full variable domain, rest sourced from reference TRBV14 and TRBJ1-2, is EAGVTQFPSHSVIEKGQTVTLRCDPISGHDNLYWYRRVMGKEIKFLLHFVKESKQDESGMPNNRFLAERTGGTYSTLKVQPAELEDSGVYFCASSHEGRPIGYTFGSGTRLTVV.